This T cell receptor beta chain was identified in a study of blood T cell repertoires in COVID-19. Study background: COVID-19 samples, acute and convalescent, were from the United States, Italy and Spain.

The assay was immunoSEQ multiplex PCR, and TCRdb's table has in-frame clones only and misses some. The top ten hold about 3.8% of the sample, which has around 60,000 clones, approximately 90% seen once. Germline CDR1 MDHEN, CDR2 SYDVKM. CDR3 length equals 14 residues. Trimming removed 5 bases from V and 9 bases from J, with 16 bases in between. J is TRBJ2-2 and V is TRBV28, with D perhaps matching TRBD1 (6 bases). This TCR derives from a human donor in a cohort sampled during active COVID-19. Sequences were obtained from peripheral blood. The CDR3 spells CASSPLGGARELFF. The CDR3 nucleotides read TGTGCCAGCAGTCCCCTAGGGGGAGCCCGGGAGCTGTTTTTT. The full variable domain, rest sourced from reference TRBV28 and TRBJ2-2, is DVKVTQSSRYLVKRTGEKVFLECVQDMDHENMFWYRQDPGLGLRLIYFSYDVKMKEKGDIPEGYSVSREKKERFSLILESASTNQTSMYLCASSPLGGARELFFGEGSRLTVL.